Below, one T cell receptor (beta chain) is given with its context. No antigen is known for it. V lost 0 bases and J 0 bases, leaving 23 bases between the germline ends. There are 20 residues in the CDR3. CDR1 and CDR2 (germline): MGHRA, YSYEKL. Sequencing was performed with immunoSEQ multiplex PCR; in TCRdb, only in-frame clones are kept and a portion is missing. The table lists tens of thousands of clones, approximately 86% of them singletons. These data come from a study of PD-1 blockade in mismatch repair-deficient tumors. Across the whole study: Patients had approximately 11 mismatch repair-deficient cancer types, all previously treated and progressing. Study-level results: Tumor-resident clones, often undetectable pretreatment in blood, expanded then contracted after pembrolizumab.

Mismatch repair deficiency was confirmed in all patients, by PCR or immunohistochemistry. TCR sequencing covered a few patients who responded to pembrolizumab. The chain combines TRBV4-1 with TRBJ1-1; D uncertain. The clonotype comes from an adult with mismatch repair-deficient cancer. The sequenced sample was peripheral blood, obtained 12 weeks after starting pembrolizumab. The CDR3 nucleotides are TGCGCCAGCAGCCAAGAAGGGCGGGGAGGGAAGTTTGTATTGAACACTGAAGCTTTCTTT. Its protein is CASSQEGRGGKFVLNTEAFF.